This TCR beta chain was recorded in a study of T cells in pancreatic ductal adenocarcinoma listed by TCRdb under 2017. For context, the study as a whole: The work assessed suppressive cells as well as CD8+ T cells infiltrating resected pancreatic ductal adenocarcinoma, measuring their numbers, locations, and properties, in order to shed light on the adaptive T-cell response that occurs naturally.

TCR beta CDR3 regions were amplified from genomic DNA using the immunoSEQ hsTCRB kit. High-throughput TRB CDR3 sequencing was performed on an Illumina HiSeq system. As for how the authors treated the data: The immunoSEQ software was used to analyze sequencing reads, and nonproductive sequences containing premature stops or frame-shifts were removed. Repertoire clonality was computed as one minus Shannon entropy normalized by log2 of the number of unique productive sequences. Here the immuneACCESS table is served through TCRdb, limited to in-frame sequences with V and J called. Missing clones are a known gap in these copies; in checked studies unresolved V genes cover under half, and the rest lacks a known reason. That table gives V, J and clone size, and the DNA gave D and trimming. The sample table contains approximately 19,000 clones; only one count was recorded for roughly 90% of them. The ten largest clones represent 0.94% of the sample.

What the research found in general, with its limitations: T-cell clonality showed no significant difference between tumor and blood, with a mean clonality of around 0.11 in tumors and approximately 0.07 in blood. Compared with tumor samples, blood samples had more total productive templates and about 7.5-fold more unique clonotypes. Because inoperable disease is present at presentation in most pancreatic cancer patients, the resected cohort was biased toward the minority with early-stage disease. Tumor versus blood clonality comparisons may be biased because tumors are enriched in CD45RO+ effector rather than naive T cells, biasing toward lower diversity.

The pancreatic ductal adenocarcinoma patients who were selected had gone through surgery without receiving any neoadjuvant therapy. Peripheral blood was collected in heparin tubes, and PBMCs were isolated by histopaque density gradient and cryopreserved in roughly 9% DMSO. Genomic DNA was extracted from 7 PBMC and some ten flash-frozen tumor specimens using the DNeasy Blood and Tissue Kit with Proteinase K and RNase treatment. This clone was observed a few times. Its antigen is currently not known. Per-base qualities were not stored, and no clone one base away is much larger. The CDR3 covers 15 residues, taking in both the cysteine and the phenylalanine. The DNA shown is the 45-base CDR3, in frame from base 1. At the junction V is shortened by 8 bases and J by 0 bases; bases outside the gene matches: 5. From the germline V gene, CDR1 is MNHNS and CDR2 is SASEGT.

The sample consisted of PBMCs. The clonotype was recovered from a human donor with pancreatic ductal adenocarcinoma. Recombination joined TRBV6-1 with TRBJ1-3, and 9 junctional nucleotides match TRBD1. The DNA reads TGTGCCAGCGGTGGACAGGGGATCTCTGGAAACACCATATATTTT. It specifies CASGGQGISGNTIYF.